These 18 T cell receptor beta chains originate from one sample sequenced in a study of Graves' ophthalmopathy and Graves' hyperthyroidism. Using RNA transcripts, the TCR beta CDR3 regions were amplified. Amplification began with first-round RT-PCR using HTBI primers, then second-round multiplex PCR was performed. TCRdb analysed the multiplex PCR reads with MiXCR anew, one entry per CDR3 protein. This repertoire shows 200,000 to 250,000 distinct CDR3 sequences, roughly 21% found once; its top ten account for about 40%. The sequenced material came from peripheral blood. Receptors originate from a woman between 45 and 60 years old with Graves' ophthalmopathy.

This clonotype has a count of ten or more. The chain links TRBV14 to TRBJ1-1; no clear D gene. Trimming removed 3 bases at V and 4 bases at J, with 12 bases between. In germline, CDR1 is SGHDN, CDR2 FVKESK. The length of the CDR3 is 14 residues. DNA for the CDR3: TGTGCCAGCAGCCAGCACGCCACGGGCACTGAAGCTTTCTTT. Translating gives CASSQHATGTEAFF.

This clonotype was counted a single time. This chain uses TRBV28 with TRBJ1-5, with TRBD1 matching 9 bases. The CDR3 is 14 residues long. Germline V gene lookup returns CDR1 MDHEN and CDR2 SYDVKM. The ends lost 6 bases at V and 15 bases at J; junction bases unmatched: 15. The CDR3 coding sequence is TGTGCCAGCAGACCCCCGGGACAGGGATTAAGGTTGCATTTT. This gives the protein CASRPPGQGLRLHF.

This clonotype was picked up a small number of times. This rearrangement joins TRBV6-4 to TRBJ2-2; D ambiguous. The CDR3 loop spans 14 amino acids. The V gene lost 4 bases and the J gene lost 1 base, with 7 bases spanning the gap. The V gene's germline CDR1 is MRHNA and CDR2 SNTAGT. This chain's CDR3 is CASSADMNTGELFF. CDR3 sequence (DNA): TGTGCCAGCAGTGCAGATATGAACACCGGGGAGCTGTTTTTT.

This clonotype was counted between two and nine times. This CDR3 reads CASSVKGTDEQYF. The CDR3 region has the DNA TGTGCCAGCAGCGTAAAAGGTACCGACGAGCAGTACTTC. The rearrangement joins TRBV9 to TRBJ2-7; no clear D gene. Looked up from germline, CDR1 is SGDLS and CDR2 is YYNGEE. The CDR3 has 13 amino acids. V lost 1 base, J lost 5 bases, and 10 bases lay in between.

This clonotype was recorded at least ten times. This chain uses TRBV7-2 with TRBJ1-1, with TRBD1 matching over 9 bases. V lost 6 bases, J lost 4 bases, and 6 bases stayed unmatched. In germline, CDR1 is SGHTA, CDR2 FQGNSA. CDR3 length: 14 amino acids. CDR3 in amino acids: CASRLNRGPTEAFF. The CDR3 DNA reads TGTGCCAGCAGACTGAACAGGGGGCCCACTGAAGCTTTCTTT.

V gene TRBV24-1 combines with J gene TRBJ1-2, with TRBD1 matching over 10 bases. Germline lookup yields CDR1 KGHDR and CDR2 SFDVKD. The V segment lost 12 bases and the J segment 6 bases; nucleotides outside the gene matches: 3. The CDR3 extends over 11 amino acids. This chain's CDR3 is CAAGQGNGYTF. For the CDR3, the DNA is TGTGCCGCGGGACAGGGGAATGGCTACACCTTC.

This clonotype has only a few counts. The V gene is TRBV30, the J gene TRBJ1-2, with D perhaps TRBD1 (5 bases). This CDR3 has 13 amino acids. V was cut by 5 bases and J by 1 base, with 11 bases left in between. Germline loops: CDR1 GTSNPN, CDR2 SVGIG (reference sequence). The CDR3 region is CAWETVLNYGYTF. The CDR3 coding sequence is TGTGCCTGGGAGACAGTTCTTAACTATGGCTACACCTTC.

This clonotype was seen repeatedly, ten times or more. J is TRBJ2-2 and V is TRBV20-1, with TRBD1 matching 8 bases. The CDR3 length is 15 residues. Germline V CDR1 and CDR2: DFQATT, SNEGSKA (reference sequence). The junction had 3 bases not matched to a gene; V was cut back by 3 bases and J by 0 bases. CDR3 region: CSARMGQANTGELFF. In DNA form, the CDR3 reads TGCAGTGCTAGGATGGGACAGGCGAACACCGGGGAGCTGTTTTTT.

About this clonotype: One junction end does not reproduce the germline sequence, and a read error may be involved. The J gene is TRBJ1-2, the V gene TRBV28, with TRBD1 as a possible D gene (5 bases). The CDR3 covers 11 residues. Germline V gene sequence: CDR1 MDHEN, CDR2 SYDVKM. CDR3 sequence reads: CASSTRRGLGF. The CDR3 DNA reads TGTGCCAGCAGTACACGACGGGGCCTCGGCTTC.

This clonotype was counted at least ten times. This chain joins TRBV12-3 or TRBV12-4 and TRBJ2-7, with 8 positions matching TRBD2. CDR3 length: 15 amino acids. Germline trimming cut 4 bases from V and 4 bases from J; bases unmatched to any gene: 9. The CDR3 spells CASSYSGKIGYEQYF. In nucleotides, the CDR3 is TGTGCCAGCAGTTATAGCGGGAAGATAGGGTACGAGCAGTACTTC.

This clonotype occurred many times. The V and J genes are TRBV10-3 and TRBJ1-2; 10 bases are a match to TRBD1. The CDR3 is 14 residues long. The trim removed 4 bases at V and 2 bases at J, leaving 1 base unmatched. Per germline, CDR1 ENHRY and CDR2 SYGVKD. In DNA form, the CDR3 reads TGTGCCATCAGTGGGGGACAGGGGAACTATGGCTACACCTTC. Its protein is CAISGGQGNYGYTF.

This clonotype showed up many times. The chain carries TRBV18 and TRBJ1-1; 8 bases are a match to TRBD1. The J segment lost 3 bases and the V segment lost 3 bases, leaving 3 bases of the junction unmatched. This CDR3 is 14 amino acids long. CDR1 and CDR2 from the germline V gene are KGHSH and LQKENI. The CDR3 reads CASSPGQVHTEAFF. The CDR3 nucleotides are TGTGCCAGCTCACCGGGACAGGTCCACACTGAAGCTTTCTTT.

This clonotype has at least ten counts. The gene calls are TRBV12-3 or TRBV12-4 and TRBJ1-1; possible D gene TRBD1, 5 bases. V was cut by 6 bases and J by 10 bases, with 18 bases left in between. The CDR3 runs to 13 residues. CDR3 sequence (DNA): TGTGCCAGCAGCACGACAGCGGAGACGGCAGCTTTCTTT. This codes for CASSTTAETAAFF.

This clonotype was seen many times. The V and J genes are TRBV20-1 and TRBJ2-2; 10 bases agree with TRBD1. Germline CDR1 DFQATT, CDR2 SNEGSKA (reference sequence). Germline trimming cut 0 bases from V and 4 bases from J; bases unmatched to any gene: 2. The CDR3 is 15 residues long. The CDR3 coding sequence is TGCAGTGCTAGAGATCGGGACAGGGGCACCGGGGAGCTGTTTTTT. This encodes CSARDRDRGTGELFF.

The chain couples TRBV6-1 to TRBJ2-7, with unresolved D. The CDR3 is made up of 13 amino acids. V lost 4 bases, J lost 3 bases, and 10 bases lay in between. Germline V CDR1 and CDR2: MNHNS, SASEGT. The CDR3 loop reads CASSASVSYEQYF. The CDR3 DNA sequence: TGTGCCAGCAGTGCCTCCGTCAGCTACGAGCAGTACTTC.

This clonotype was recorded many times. CDR3 in DNA: TGTGCCAGCAGCTCGCACAGACTAGCGGGAGGCGGCCAGTACTTC. It translates to CASSSHRLAGGGQYF. The chain joins TRBV7-2 to TRBJ2-5; 13 nucleotides line up with TRBD2. The CDR3 runs 15 residues. CDR1 is SGHTA, CDR2 FQGNSA, per germline. V was pared by 4 bases and J by 10 bases, with 9 bases of the junction left unmatched.

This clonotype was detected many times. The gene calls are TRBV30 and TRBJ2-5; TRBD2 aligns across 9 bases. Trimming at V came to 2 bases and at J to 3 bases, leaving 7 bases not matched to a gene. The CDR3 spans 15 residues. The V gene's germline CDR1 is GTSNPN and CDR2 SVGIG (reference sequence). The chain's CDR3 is CAWSWGLAGEETQYF. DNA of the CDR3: TGTGCCTGGAGTTGGGGACTAGCAGGAGAAGAGACCCAGTACTTC.

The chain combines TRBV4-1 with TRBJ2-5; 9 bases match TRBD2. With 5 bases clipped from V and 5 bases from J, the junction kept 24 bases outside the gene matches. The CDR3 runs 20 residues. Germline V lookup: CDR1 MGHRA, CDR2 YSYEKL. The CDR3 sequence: CASSSPGLAVTTPGRETQYF. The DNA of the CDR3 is TGCGCCAGCAGCTCCCCGGGACTAGCTGTGACTACCCCCGGTAGGGAGACCCAGTACTTC.